The T cell receptor beta chain under discussion was sequenced for a study of PD-L1 blockade in urothelial cancer. Across the whole study: Analyses were performed on blood at 3 weeks after treatment start (the second dose) and at 6 weeks. Median T cell yield per blood sample was 110,000 to 150,000 cells. Points from the study as a whole: Durable-benefit patients expanded tumor-associated blood clones more at 3 weeks.

V shed 0 bases, J shed 7 bases, and the junction held 11 bases outside the gene matches. CDR1 and CDR2 from the germline V gene are SGHTA and FQGTGA. This CDR3 has 16 residues. Time point indicated: pretreatment peripheral blood. Urothelial carcinoma, locally advanced or metastatic, affected the patients. On this clone itself: Its antigen is unidentified.

Sequenced by immunoSEQ multiplex PCR; TCRdb stores in-frame clones only, minus some. The sample yields roughly 63,000 clones, more than 80% seen once. Source: PBMCs, taken around atezolizumab (anti-PD-L1) treatment. The TCR was taken from a man aged 65 to 79 with urothelial cancer. This chain joins TRBV7-3 and TRBJ1-2; TRBD1 aligns across 7 bases. CDR3 coding DNA: TGTGCCAGCAGCTTAACGTCCGCAGGGGGTCCTTCTGGCTACACCTTC. Protein product: CASSLTSAGGPSGYTF.